These T cell receptor beta chains were read from a single sample in a study of blood T cell repertoires in COVID-19. Repertoires were generated with immunoSEQ multiplex PCR, while TCRdb's copy carries only in-frame clones and drops some. Here the sample spans a few hundred thousand clones, 85% being singletons. The sample comprised peripheral blood. The receptors originated from a woman aged 18-30 years with acute or convalescent COVID-19. CDR3s include the opening cysteine and the closing phenylalanine or tryptophan. The order of the fields is D gene, V gene, clone size, J gene, CDR3 protein, CDR3 DNA. D genes are given only for firm matches. Clone size is given for some rows only: seen once, a few or many times, or a class if the clone is expanded.

TRBD2,TRBV3-1/TRBV3-2,few,TRBJ2-7,CASSHTGTSGFYEQYF,TGTGCCAGCAGCCACACCGGGACTAGCGGCTTCTACGAGCAGTACTTC
TRBD2,TRBV7-9,.,TRBJ2-3,CASSIGLAGGRTDTQYF,TGTGCCAGCAGCATTGGGCTAGCGGGAGGTCGCACAGATACGCAGTATTTT
TRBD1,TRBV4-1,.,TRBJ2-7,CASSQEGGDRGAYEQYF,TGCGCCAGCAGCCAAGAGGGAGGTGACAGGGGCGCCTACGAGCAGTACTTC
TRBD1,TRBV27,once,TRBJ1-3,CASSLSGTASPSGNTIYF,TGTGCCAGCAGTTTATCCGGGACAGCTTCCCCCTCTGGAAACACCATATATTTT
TRBD2,TRBV14,once,TRBJ2-7,CASSLEPGLAGVLGSYEQYF,TGTGCCAGCAGCCTAGAACCGGGACTAGCGGGAGTATTAGGCTCCTACGAGCAGTACTTC
TRBD2,TRBV6-1,once,TRBJ2-1,CASSEGLGGSPNEQFF,TGTGCCAGCAGTGAAGGACTCGGCGGGAGCCCCAATGAGCAGTTCTTC
.,TRBV6-1,few,TRBJ1-1,CASSEIGKNTEAFF,TGTGCCAGCAGTGAAATCGGGAAGAACACTGAAGCTTTCTTT
TRBD1,TRBV24-1,.,TRBJ2-2,CATSDLPGTGGIGELFF,TGTGCCACCAGTGATCTACCCGGGACAGGGGGCATCGGGGAGCTGTTTTTT
TRBD1,TRBV6-5,.,TRBJ1-1,CASSRTGSANTEAFF,TGTGCCAGCAGTAGGACAGGGAGTGCGAACACTGAAGCTTTCTTT
TRBD1,TRBV5-1,.,TRBJ1-1,CASRQGSGNTEAFF,TGCGCCAGCAGACAGGGGTCGGGGAACACTGAAGCTTTCTTT
.,TRBV21-1,.,TRBJ2-2,CASSKGDRVGTGRQNTGELFF,TGTGCCAGCAGCAAAGGGGACCGGGTGGGGACAGGCCGACAGAACACCGGGGAGCTGTTTTTT
TRBD2,TRBV4-1,.,TRBJ2-1,CASSQLTSGGAFF,TGCGCCAGCAGCCAATTGACTAGCGGGGGAGCCTTCTTC
TRBD1,TRBV2,.,TRBJ2-7,CASAFQGELGEQYF,TGTGCCAGCGCCTTCCAGGGGGAATTGGGCGAGCAGTACTTC
.,TRBV5-6,.,TRBJ1-4,CASSLVSVNEKLFF,TGTGCCAGCAGCTTGGTGAGCGTGAATGAAAAACTGTTTTTT
.,TRBV5-1,few,TRBJ1-2,CASSPPTGYGYTF,TGCGCCAGCAGCCCGCCGACAGGCTATGGCTACACCTTC
.,TRBV14,.,TRBJ1-1,CASSQETVGINIWNTEAFF,TGTGCCAGCAGCCAAGAAACTGTCGGTATTAATATTTGGAACACTGAAGCTTTCTTT
TRBD1,TRBV5-6,.,TRBJ1-1,CASSFYPGQGNTEAFF,TGTGCCAGCAGCTTTTATCCGGGACAGGGGAACACTGAAGCTTTCTTT
TRBD1,TRBV30,.,TRBJ1-6,CACSHYRGSRSPLHF,TGTGCCTGTTCCCATTACAGGGGGTCTCGATCACCCCTCCACTTT
.,TRBV19,.,TRBJ1-4,CASRKGGVDEKLFF,TGTGCCAGTAGGAAGGGAGGGGTGGATGAAAAACTGTTTTTT
TRBD1,TRBV4-1,.,TRBJ1-4,CASSQEQGANEKLFF,TGCGCCAGCAGCCAAGAACAGGGGGCTAATGAAAAACTGTTTTTT
TRBD1,TRBV19,.,TRBJ1-4,CASSLPGTVEKLFF,TGTGCCAGTAGCCTTCCGGGGACAGTAGAAAAACTGTTTTTT
.,TRBV25-1,.,TRBJ1-6,CASSDRGYNSPLHF,TGTGCCAGCAGTGACCGGGGATATAATTCACCCCTCCACTTT
.,TRBV6-6,once,TRBJ2-7,CASSIDTIDYEQYF,TGTGCCAGCAGTATAGACACCATAGACTACGAGCAGTACTTC
.,TRBV28,.,TRBJ1-2,CASSLTGEAWNYGYTF,TGTGCCAGCAGTCTTACAGGCGAGGCGTGGAACTATGGCTACACCTTC
.,TRBV5-1,.,TRBJ1-5,CASSLGTAGNQPQHF,TGCGCCAGCAGCTTGGGGACAGCCGGCAATCAGCCCCAGCATTTT
TRBD1,TRBV19,.,TRBJ1-1,CASSIDPGGGTEAFF,TGTGCCAGTAGTATAGATCCAGGGGGCGGCACTGAAGCTTTCTTT
.,TRBV18,.,TRBJ2-2,CASSPEGARTGELFF,TGTGCCAGCTCACCGGAAGGGGCTCGGACCGGGGAGCTGTTTTTT
TRBD1,TRBV27,.,TRBJ1-2,CASSNTGGVYGYTF,TGTGCCAGCAGCAATACAGGGGGAGTCTATGGCTACACCTTC
TRBD2,TRBV15,once,TRBJ2-7,CATSGSSGRLYEQYF,TGTGCCACCAGTGGATCTAGCGGGAGACTCTACGAGCAGTACTTC
TRBD2,TRBV5-1,.,TRBJ2-1,CASSRSSSGLAGVPEQFF,TGCGCCAGCAGCCGAAGCAGCTCAGGACTAGCGGGAGTGCCTGAGCAGTTCTTC
.,TRBV5-1,.,TRBJ1-4,CASSQREGSGEKLFF,TGCGCCAGCAGCCAGAGGGAAGGGTCCGGCGAAAAACTGTTTTTT
TRBD1,TRBV6-5,.,TRBJ2-5,CASRETGSETQYF,TGTGCCAGCAGGGAGACAGGGTCAGAGACCCAGTACTTC
.,TRBV5-8,.,TRBJ1-2,CASRGKLLYYGYTF,TGTGCCAGCCGAGGAAAGCTTCTGTACTATGGCTACACCTTC
.,TRBV10-3,.,TRBJ2-7,CAISIDRNSYEQYF,TGTGCCATCAGTATTGACAGGAACTCCTACGAGCAGTACTTC
TRBD1,TRBV9,.,TRBJ1-5,CASSPGQIDQPQHF,TGTGCCAGCAGCCCGGGACAGATAGATCAGCCCCAGCATTTT
.,TRBV30,.,TRBJ2-1,CAWSGGASYNEQFF,TGTGCCTGGAGCGGTGGGGCATCCTACAATGAGCAGTTCTTC
.,TRBV2,once,TRBJ1-4,CASARVNEKLFF,TGTGCCAGCGCAAGAGTTAATGAAAAACTGTTTTTT
.,TRBV27,.,TRBJ1-2,CASSLRQGNGYTF,TGTGCCAGCAGTTTACGGCAGGGGAATGGCTACACCTTC
TRBD1,TRBV28,.,TRBJ2-2,CASSITGVPTGELFF,TGTGCCAGCAGTATAACAGGGGTCCCCACCGGGGAGCTGTTTTTT
.,TRBV18,.,TRBJ2-5,CASSPRAGLQETQYF,TGTGCCAGCTCACCGAGGGCAGGCCTTCAAGAGACCCAGTACTTC
TRBD1,TRBV2,.,TRBJ1-2,CASSAKEATGVRSTF,TGTGCCAGCAGTGCTAAAGAAGCGACAGGGGTGCGTTCCACCTTC
TRBD1,TRBV5-1,.,TRBJ1-6,CASSLGPGQGLSPLHF,TGCGCCAGCAGCTTGGGACCGGGACAGGGTCTATCACCCCTCCACTTT
.,TRBV24-1,.,TRBJ1-1,CATSAAGISNTEAFF,TGTGCCACCAGTGCCGCGGGGATTTCGAACACTGAAGCTTTCTTT
TRBD1,TRBV3-1/TRBV3-2,few,TRBJ2-7,CASSPTGQGGEQYF,TGTGCCAGCAGCCCGACGGGACAGGGTGGGGAGCAGTACTTC
.,TRBV2,.,TRBJ2-7,CASSEEQGSYEQYF,TGTGCCAGCAGTGAGGAGCAGGGATCCTACGAGCAGTACTTC
.,TRBV19,few,TRBJ1-2,CASSISRTLYGYTF,TGTGCCAGTAGTATAAGCCGGACACTCTATGGCTACACCTTC
TRBD1,TRBV19,.,TRBJ1-2,CASSTEDREYTF,TGTGCCAGTAGTACGGAGGACAGGGAATACACCTTC
.,TRBV11-2,.,TRBJ2-7,CASSSRRGLYEQYF,TGTGCCAGCAGCTCCCGAAGGGGCCTCTACGAGCAGTACTTC
TRBD1,TRBV5-8,.,TRBJ2-7,CASSPKGTGRFYEQYF,TGTGCCAGCAGCCCCAAAGGGACAGGGAGATTTTACGAGCAGTACTTC
.,TRBV15,once,TRBJ2-7,CATSRDTSSYEQYF,TGTGCCACCAGCAGAGATACTAGCTCCTACGAGCAGTACTTC
.,TRBV9,.,TRBJ1-1,CASSHPRGAGDTEAFF,TGTGCCAGCAGTCATCCCCGGGGGGCTGGGGACACTGAAGCTTTCTTT